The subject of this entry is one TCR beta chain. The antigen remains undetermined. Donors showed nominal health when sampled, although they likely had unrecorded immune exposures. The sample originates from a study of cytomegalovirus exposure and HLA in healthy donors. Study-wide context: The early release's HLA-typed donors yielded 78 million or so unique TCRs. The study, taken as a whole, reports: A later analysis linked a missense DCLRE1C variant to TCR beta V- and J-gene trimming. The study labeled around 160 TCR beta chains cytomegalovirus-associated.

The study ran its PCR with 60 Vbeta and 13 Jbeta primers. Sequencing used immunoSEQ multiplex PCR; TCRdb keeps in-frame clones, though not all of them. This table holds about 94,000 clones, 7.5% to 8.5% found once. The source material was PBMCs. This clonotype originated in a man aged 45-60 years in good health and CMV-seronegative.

CDR3 nucleotides: TGTGCCAGCAGCCCCTTCCCCCGCTACGAGCAGTACTTC. Translation gives CASSPFPRYEQYF. The genes are TRBV7-6 and TRBJ2-7, with D unclear. V gave up 5 bases and J gave up 3 bases, with 11 bases separating them. CDR3 length: 13 amino acids. The V gene's germline CDR1 is SGHVS and CDR2 FNYEAQ.